These T cell receptor beta chains were read from a single sample in a study of vaccination effects on CD4 cells after COVID-19. Antigen specificity for these receptors is unknown. The data were produced by immunoSEQ multiplex PCR, yet TCRdb's version contains in-frame clones alone and is incomplete. The sample lists about 22,000 clones; 55% to 85% were seen once. Sequencing used CD4+ T cells from PBMCs cultured with HCoV-NL63 spike peptides, obtained after COVID-19 vaccination. These receptors came from a human donor who received a COVID-19 vaccine. Each CDR3 is given with its conserved first and last residue. A D gene is named only where the DNA matches it firmly. Not every row has a clone size; where given, it reads once, few, many or a size class.

clone_size j_call d_call v_call cdr3_aa cdr3_nt
. TRBJ2-7 TRBD1 TRBV18 CASSPPSRGSAEQYF TGTGCCAGCTCACCACCATCCAGGGGGTCGGCCGAGCAGTACTTC
. TRBJ1-2 . TRBV6-2/TRBV6-3 CASSYTGRANYGYTF TGTGCCAGCAGTTACACGGGAAGAGCCAACTATGGCTACACCTTC
. TRBJ1-2 . TRBV29-1 CSARGQAGYTF TGCAGCGCTAGGGGACAAGCAGGCTACACCTTC
. TRBJ2-3 TRBD2 TRBV3-1/TRBV3-2 CASSPRLAGGTDTQYF TGTGCCAGCAGCCCGAGACTAGCGGGGGGCACAGATACGCAGTATTTT
. TRBJ2-3 TRBD2 TRBV2 CASSLNPLAGGTDTQYF TGTGCCAGCAGTCTTAATCCTCTAGCGGGGGGCACAGATACGCAGTATTTT
. TRBJ2-3 TRBD2 TRBV6-1 CASSESAGGKTDTQYF TGTGCCAGCAGTGAATCGGCGGGAGGAAAAACAGATACGCAGTATTTT
. TRBJ2-7 . TRBV3-1/TRBV3-2 CASSQATNYFSYEQYF TGTGCCAGCAGCCAAGCGACCAACTACTTCTCCTACGAGCAGTACTTC
. TRBJ1-6 . TRBV6-5 CASSNNRDSPLHF TGTGCCAGCAGTAACAATAGGGATTCACCCCTCCACTTT
. TRBJ2-5 TRBD2 TRBV3-1/TRBV3-2 CASSPLGGGARETQYF TGTGCCAGCAGCCCCTTGGGCGGGGGGGCTCGGGAGACCCAGTACTTC
. TRBJ1-5 . TRBV5-1 CASSLDPGGNQPQHF TGCGCCAGCAGCTTGGATCCGGGTGGTAATCAGCCCCAGCATTTT
. TRBJ1-6 . TRBV7-9 CASSLVAVSPLHF TGTGCCAGCAGCTTAGTTGCCGTTTCACCCCTCCACTTT
. TRBJ1-3 . TRBV6-1 CASSDVGPGNTIYF TGTGCCAGCAGTGATGTGGGGCCAGGAAACACCATATATTTT
. TRBJ1-1 . TRBV5-1 CASSSVRGNTEAFF TGCGCCAGCAGCTCAGTACGGGGCAACACTGAAGCTTTCTTT
. TRBJ1-1 TRBD1 TRBV6-5 CASNVQGTHTEAFF TGTGCCAGCAATGTACAGGGGACACACACTGAAGCTTTCTTT
. TRBJ1-1 . TRBV5-1 CASSAGVRAEAFF TGCGCCAGCAGCGCAGGGGTTCGGGCTGAAGCTTTCTTT
. TRBJ2-5 TRBD1 TRBV5-1 CASRPGQTQETQYF TGCGCCAGCAGGCCGGGACAGACCCAAGAGACCCAGTACTTC
. TRBJ2-5 . TRBV14 CASSQDGVIGTQYF TGTGCCAGCAGCCAAGATGGGGTAATTGGGACCCAGTACTTC
once TRBJ2-5 . TRBV5-4 CASSLAGWETQYF TGTGCCAGCAGCTTGGCGGGGTGGGAGACCCAGTACTTC
. TRBJ2-7 TRBD2 TRBV13 CASSPGLAHHEQYF TGTGCCAGCAGCCCAGGACTAGCCCACCACGAGCAGTACTTC
. TRBJ2-3 . TRBV9 CASSVGQTSSTDTQYF TGTGCCAGCAGCGTAGGTCAAACTTCTAGCACAGATACGCAGTATTTT
. TRBJ2-5 TRBD1 TRBV5-1 CASRGQGREETQYF TGCGCCAGCCGAGGACAGGGGAGGGAAGAGACCCAGTACTTC
. TRBJ2-5 TRBD1 TRBV7-9 CASSLRTGAETQYF TGTGCCAGCAGCTTACGGACAGGGGCAGAGACCCAGTACTTC
. TRBJ2-5 TRBD2 TRBV2 CASSPGTSGLETQYF TGTGCCAGCAGTCCCGGGACTAGCGGCCTAGAGACCCAGTACTTC
. TRBJ2-2 . TRBV24-1 CATSSSGTAGELFF TGTGCCACCAGCTCATCAGGGACCGCCGGGGAGCTGTTTTTT